What follows are 26 T cell receptor beta chains derived from one specimen sequenced in a study of blood T cell repertoires in COVID-19. TCRdb's copy holds only in-frame clones and misses some; the assay was immunoSEQ multiplex PCR. Of 150,000 to 200,000 clones in the sample, about 88% were seen once. The source material was peripheral blood. All receptors derive from a man in his 60s with active or convalescent COVID-19.

The chain uses TRBV11-2 and TRBJ1-2; no definite D call. The CDR3 runs 11 residues. Germline assignment: CDR1 SGHAT and CDR2 FQNNGV. The ends were cut back, 1 base at V and 5 bases at J, with 2 bases in the middle. CDR3 sequence: CASSLVYGYTF. The CDR3 coding sequence is TGTGCCAGCAGCTTAGTATATGGCTACACCTTC.

In regard to this clone: Other DNA sequences from this sample encode an identical CDR3 as well. V gene TRBV11-2 combines with J gene TRBJ2-7; D is unclear. Trimming took 5 bases from V and 0 from J, leaving 5 bases between them. The germline V gene encodes CDR1 SGHAT and CDR2 FQNNGV. CDR3 length equals 12 residues. CDR3 sequence reads: CASSLSSYEQYF. Written as DNA, the CDR3 is TGTGCCAGCAGCCTTAGCTCCTACGAGCAGTACTTC.

V usage is TRBV6-5 and J usage is TRBJ2-5; weak D call: TRBD1 (6 bases). Trimming took off 5 bases at V and 1 base at J, with 11 bases between the two ends. CDR1 and CDR2 (germline): MNHEY, SVGAGI. The CDR3 is made up of 14 amino acids. In DNA form, the CDR3 reads TGTGCCAGCAGTAGACAGGACTTCCAAGAGACCCAGTACTTC. Translating it yields CASSRQDFQETQYF.

This clone appeared a single time. The chain carries TRBV5-6 and TRBJ1-5; possible D gene TRBD1, 5 bases. This CDR3 is 17 amino acids long. CDR1 SGHDT and CDR2 YYEEEE come from the germline V gene. V was cut by 4 bases and J by 4 bases, with 21 bases left in between. CDR3 residues: CASSLSGGSFANQPQHF. The CDR3, as DNA: TGTGCCAGCAGCCTCTCCGGGGGTAGTTTCGCGAATCAGCCCCAGCATTTT.

This clone was found a few times. The chain is built from TRBV24-1 and TRBJ1-2; tentatively, D is TRBD1 (5 bases). The V end was cut by 2 bases, the J end by 8 bases, with 14 bases between. The germline CDR1 and CDR2 sequences are KGHDR and SFDVKD. This CDR3 has 14 residues. The CDR3 is CATSDSREPGGYTF. The CDR3 DNA follows: TGTGCCACCAGTGATTCCCGGGAGCCAGGGGGCTACACCTTC.

This chain links TRBV11-2 with TRBJ1-6; possibly TRBD1 for D (5 bases). This CDR3 has 16 residues. Germline V lookup: CDR1 SGHAT, CDR2 FQNNGV. Trimming took off 0 bases at V and 7 bases at J, with 13 bases between the two ends. In DNA, the CDR3 is TGTGCCAGCAGCTTAGATGGGGCGATGGGAAATTCACCCCTCCACTTT. This sequence encodes CASSLDGAMGNSPLHF.

The chain uses TRBV5-1 and TRBJ1-4; weak D call: TRBD1 (5 bases). Trimming pared 0 bases from V and 5 bases from J, leaving 14 bases between. CDR1 SGHRS and CDR2 YFSETQ come from the germline V gene. CDR3 size: 16 residues. The CDR3 reads CASSLGTRQTNEKLFF. The CDR3 coding sequence is TGCGCCAGCAGCTTGGGGACAAGGCAGACCAATGAAAAACTGTTTTTT.

V is TRBV7-6 and J is TRBJ1-4; D is perhaps TRBD1 (5 bases). The CDR3 consists of 15 residues. Trimming took 2 bases from V and 8 from J, leaving 15 bases between them. Germline-derived CDR1 and CDR2 are SGHVS and FNYEAQ. CDR3 nucleotide sequence: TGTGCCAGCAGCTTAACTCCCCAGGGTACGGAAAAACTGTTTTTT. Residues: CASSLTPQGTEKLFF.

The chain is built from TRBV19 and TRBJ1-1; 8 nucleotides agree with TRBD1. CDR1 and CDR2 from the germline V gene are LNHDA and SQIVND (reference sequence). This CDR3 is 15 amino acids long. The ends lost 1 base at V and 6 bases at J; junction bases unmatched: 7. The CDR3 reads CASSIGTGTGAEAFF. CDR3 sequence (DNA): TGTGCCAGTAGTATAGGGACAGGGACGGGGGCTGAAGCTTTCTTT.

The chain joins TRBV7-2 to TRBJ2-1; TRBD2 agrees at 11 bases. CDR3 length equals 14 residues. CDR1 is SGHTA, CDR2 FQGNSA, per germline. V shed 4 bases, J shed 12 bases, and the junction held 8 bases outside the gene matches. Written as DNA, the CDR3 is TGTGCCAGCAGCTACACTAGCGGGAGTATTTTGCAGTTCTTC. This encodes CASSYTSGSILQFF.

V gene TRBV19 combines with J gene TRBJ1-6; no definite D call. This CDR3 region has 13 residues. Germline V gene data show CDR1 as LNHDA and CDR2 as SQIVND (reference sequence). V was pared by 7 bases and J by 8 bases, with 12 bases between. The CDR3 bases are TGTGCCAGTATCCCGAGGGCGTATTCACCCCTCCACTTT. The encoded protein is CASIPRAYSPLHF.

The gene calls are TRBV25-1 and TRBJ1-3; D remains ambiguous. The CDR3 has 16 residues. Germline values: CDR1 MGHDK, CDR2 SYGVNS. V dropped 1 base and J dropped 0 bases, with 10 bases sitting between them. The CDR3 sequence: CASSEFRSNSGNTIYF. CDR3 DNA: TGTGCCAGCAGTGAATTTAGAAGCAACTCTGGAAACACCATATATTTT.

V is TRBV29-1 and J is TRBJ1-1; D is uncertain. The CDR3 is 13 residues long. The germline V gene has CDR1 SQVTM and CDR2 ANQGSEA. Trimming took 7 bases from V and 1 from J, leaving 13 bases between them. The CDR3 nucleotides are TGCAGCGCTCGTACTACTCCGAACACTGAAGCTTTCTTT. Translating gives CSARTTPNTEAFF.

The chain links TRBV10-1 to TRBJ1-1, with a possible D match to TRBD1 (6 bases). This CDR3 region has 12 residues. Germline V gene lookup returns CDR1 WNHNN and CDR2 SYGVQD (reference sequence). Trimming shortened V by 2 bases and J by 10 bases, and 11 bases separated the two germline ends. Written as DNA, the CDR3 is TGCGCCAGCAGTGAGCACAGGGAAGGAGCTTTCTTT. As protein: CASSEHREGAFF.

The V gene is TRBV6-5, the J gene TRBJ1-5; unclear D gene. V was clipped by 0 bases and J by 7 bases, with 7 bases between them. The germline V gene has CDR1 MNHEY and CDR2 SVGAGI. The CDR3 contains 13 residues. The CDR3 spells CASSYSTGQPQHF. CDR3 nucleotide sequence: TGTGCCAGCAGTTACTCGACTGGGCAGCCCCAGCATTTT.

The chain recombines TRBV7-2 with TRBJ1-4, with no clear D. Trimming left V 2 bases short and J 7 bases short, with 11 bases between. The CDR3 length is 14 residues. Germline CDR1 SGHTA, CDR2 FQGNSA. CDR3 in amino acids: CASSLSGISEKLFF. In DNA form, the CDR3 reads TGTGCCAGCAGCTTATCGGGAATTAGTGAAAAACTGTTTTTT.

The chain uses TRBV5-6 and TRBJ2-3; 8 bases agree with TRBD2. CDR1 and CDR2 (germline): SGHDT, YYEEEE. After removal of 4 bases from V and 6 bases from J, the junction contained 13 bases not matched to a gene. The CDR3 consists of 16 residues. The CDR3: CASSPVWAGGSDTQYF. The CDR3 region has the DNA TGTGCCAGCAGCCCCGTTTGGGCGGGGGGCTCGGATACGCAGTATTTT.

The chain couples TRBV19 to TRBJ1-1, with TRBD1 identical over 8 bases. The germline CDR1 and CDR2 sequences are LNHDA and SQIVND (reference sequence). The J segment lost 1 base and the V segment lost 6 bases, leaving 13 bases of the junction unmatched. The CDR3 has 17 amino acids. This CDR3 reads CASSNGVKQGENTEAFF. As DNA, the CDR3 is TGTGCCAGTAGCAACGGGGTCAAACAGGGGGAGAACACTGAAGCTTTCTTT.

The chain employs TRBV2 and TRBJ1-1; 10 bases are a match to TRBD1. This CDR3 contains 15 residues. J was trimmed by 5 bases and V by 3 bases; bases with no gene match: 6. CDR1 SNHLY and CDR2 FYNNEI come from the germline V gene. The DNA for the CDR3 is TGTGCCAGCAGTGAGCAGACAGGGGGCCGGACTGAAGCTTTCTTT. This gives the protein CASSEQTGGRTEAFF.

This chain connects TRBV2 to TRBJ1-5; TRBD1 matches 8 bases. V shed 6 bases, J shed 1 base, and the junction held 5 bases outside the gene matches. Germline V lookup: CDR1 SNHLY, CDR2 FYNNEI. This CDR3 spans 15 amino acids. CDR3 protein: CASRQRTGSNQPQHF. The CDR3 DNA follows: TGTGCCAGCAGACAAAGGACAGGGAGCAATCAGCCCCAGCATTTT.

The chain combines TRBV6-5 with TRBJ2-7; tentatively, D is TRBD2 (6 bases). Trimming pared 11 bases from V and 4 bases from J, leaving 21 bases between. Per germline, CDR1 MNHEY and CDR2 SVGAGI. CDR3 length: 14 amino acids. CDR3 in amino acids: CAGPGGCIPYEQYF. The CDR3 region has the DNA TGTGCCGGCCCCGGGGGTTGCATCCCATACGAGCAGTACTTC.

J is TRBJ1-2 and V is TRBV5-1; D gene ambiguous. The CDR3 is 13 amino acids. The ends were cut back, 0 bases at V and 8 bases at J, with 11 bases in the middle. Germline lookup yields CDR1 SGHRS and CDR2 YFSETQ. The CDR3 is CASSLVARGGYTF. The CDR3 region has the DNA TGCGCCAGCAGCTTGGTCGCCCGCGGGGGCTACACCTTC.

This clone was seen once. The chain links TRBV6-6 to TRBJ1-2, with 7 bases fitting TRBD1. CDR3 length: 13 amino acids. V was pared by 6 bases and J by 4 bases, with 5 bases of the junction left unmatched. In germline, CDR1 is MNHNY, CDR2 SVGAGI (reference sequence). Here the CDR3 reads CASRIGQVYGYTF. CDR3 bases: TGTGCCAGCAGAATTGGACAGGTCTATGGCTACACCTTC.

The chain joins TRBV10-3 to TRBJ1-2; perhaps TRBD1 as D (5 bases). The CDR3 is made up of 14 amino acids. Trimming stripped 2 bases from V and 4 bases from J, with 11 bases between. Germline values: CDR1 ENHRY, CDR2 SYGVKD. This chain's CDR3 is CAISEQGGGYGYTF. CDR3 in DNA: TGTGCCATCAGTGAGCAGGGAGGAGGCTATGGCTACACCTTC.

V is TRBV18 and J is TRBJ1-2; 10 nucleotides agree with TRBD1. The CDR3 consists of 12 residues. V was clipped by 6 bases and J by 12 bases; unmatched bases: 7. The germline gives CDR1 KGHSH, CDR2 LQKENI. CDR3 protein: CASSPGQGIDTF. The CDR3 DNA reads TGTGCCAGCTCGCCGGGACAGGGGATAGACACCTTC. The full variable domain, its missing parts supplied by reference TRBV18 and TRBJ1-2, is NAGVMQNPRHLVRRRGQEARLRCSPMKGHSHVYWYRQLPEEGLKFMVYLQKENIIDESGMPKERFSAEFPKEGPSILRIQQVVRGDSAAYFCASSPGQGIDTFGSGTRLTVV.

This clone was observed a few times. V is TRBV6-2 or TRBV6-3 and J is TRBJ1-1, with 7 bases fitting TRBD1. The V gene's germline CDR1 is MNHEY and CDR2 SVGEGT. The length of the CDR3 is 14 residues. V lost 5 bases, J lost 1 base, and 4 bases stayed unmatched. The CDR3 sequence is CASSLAGGNTEAFF. CDR3 nucleotides: TGTGCCAGCAGTCTGGCAGGGGGGAACACTGAAGCTTTCTTT.